This paragraph reports one TCR beta chain. No cognate antigen has been identified for it. Base qualities are not recorded, but no much larger clone differs from it by a single base. V is clipped by 5 bases and J by 2 bases, and the sequence between their germline boundaries is 18 bases long. The CDR3 has 16 amino acids, counting the end cysteine and phenylalanine. Only the CDR3 DNA stays, 48 bases, in frame from base 1. CDR1 and CDR2, looked up from the germline V gene, are SGHAT and FQNNGV. The receptor library was made with the immunoSEQ multiplex PCR assay. TCRdb retrieved this table from immuneACCESS and kept in-frame rearrangements only. Not all clones are present; in checked studies, unresolved V genes account for under half, and no reason is known for the remainder. The sample yields 35,000 to 55,000 clones; more than 85% were counted once. Of the sample, approximately 2.2% is held by the ten largest clones.

This entry belongs to a study of T cell changes during pregnancy in multiple sclerosis (dated by TCRdb to about 2019). About the investigation overall: The study examined how the T cell repertoire changed over the course of pregnancy in women with multiple sclerosis.

The sequence joins TRBV11-2 to TRBJ2-5; TRBD2 is a possible D gene, resting on 7 matching bases. This receptor was identified in a female donor with multiple sclerosis, enrolled in a pregnancy study. This sample comprised peripheral blood, obtained in the third trimester of pregnancy. The CDR3 corresponds to CASSPSGGGFQETQYF. The sequence in DNA is TGTGCCAGCAGCCCCTCGGGGGGCGGGTTTCAAGAGACCCAGTACTTC.